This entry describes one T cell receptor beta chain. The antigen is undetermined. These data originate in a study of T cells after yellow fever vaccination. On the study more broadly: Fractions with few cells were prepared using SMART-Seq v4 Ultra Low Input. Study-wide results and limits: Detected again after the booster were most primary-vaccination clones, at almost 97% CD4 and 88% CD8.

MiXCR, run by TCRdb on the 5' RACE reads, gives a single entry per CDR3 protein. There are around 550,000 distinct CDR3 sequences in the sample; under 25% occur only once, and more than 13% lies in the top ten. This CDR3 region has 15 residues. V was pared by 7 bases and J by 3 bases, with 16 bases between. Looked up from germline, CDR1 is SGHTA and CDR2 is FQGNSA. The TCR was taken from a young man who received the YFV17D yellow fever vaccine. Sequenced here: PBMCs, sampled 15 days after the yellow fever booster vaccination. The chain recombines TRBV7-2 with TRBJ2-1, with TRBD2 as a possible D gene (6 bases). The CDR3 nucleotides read TGTGCCAGCACCAATACGGGGCGGGGCTACAATGAGCAGTTCTTC. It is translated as CASTNTGRGYNEQFF.